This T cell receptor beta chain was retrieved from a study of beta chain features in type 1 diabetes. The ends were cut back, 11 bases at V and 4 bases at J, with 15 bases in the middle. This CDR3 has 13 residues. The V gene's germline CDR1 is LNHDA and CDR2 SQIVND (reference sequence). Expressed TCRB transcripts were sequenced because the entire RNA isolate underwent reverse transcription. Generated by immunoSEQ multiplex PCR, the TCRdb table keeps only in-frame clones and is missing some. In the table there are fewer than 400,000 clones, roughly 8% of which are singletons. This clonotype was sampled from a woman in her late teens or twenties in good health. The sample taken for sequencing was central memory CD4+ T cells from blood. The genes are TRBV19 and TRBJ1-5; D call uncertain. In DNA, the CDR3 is TGTGCCGGGAGCACTACGCCTAATCAGCCCCAGCATTTT. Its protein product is CAGSTTPNQPQHF.